The rows below give T cell receptor beta chains drawn from one sample of a study of T cells in Graves' hyperthyroidism and ophthalmopathy. TCRdb re-called the multiplex PCR reads through MiXCR, storing one row per CDR3 protein. The sample includes more than 50,000 distinct CDR3 sequences, approximately 50% of them seen just once. The material sequenced was blood. These receptors were taken from a woman aged 25-40 years with Graves' ophthalmopathy. CDR3s include the opening cysteine and the closing phenylalanine or tryptophan. Fields, in order: D gene, J gene, clone size, V gene, CDR3 protein, CDR3 DNA. The D gene is left open where the match is weak. For some rows the clone size is stated as once, few or many, or as a class when expanded; others skip it.

>-|TRBJ1-1|-|TRBV7-9
CASSVETSEAFF
TGTGCCAGCAGCGTAGAAACATCTGAGGCTTTCTTT
>TRBD1|TRBJ1-3|many|TRBV5-1
CASSYQTGTGNTIYF
TGCGCCAGCAGCTACCAGACAGGGACTGGAAACACCATATATTTT
>TRBD1|TRBJ2-7|many|TRBV6-1
CASRGTGRYEQYF
TGTGCCAGCAGGGGGACAGGGAGGTACGAGCAGTACTTC
>-|TRBJ2-4|few|TRBV28
CASSPPLVKNIQYF
TGTGCCAGCAGCCCCCCCTTAGTCAAAAACATTCAGTACTTC
>-|TRBJ2-7|-|TRBV7-3
CASSLNSGPKGSYEQYF
TGTGCCAGCAGCTTAAATAGCGGCCCAAAAGGGTCCTACGAGCAGTACTTC
>-|TRBJ2-1|-|TRBV29-1
CSVYWAGEGGSYRDEQFF
TGCAGCGTTTACTGGGCAGGGGAAGGCGGGAGCTACCGGGATGAGCAGTTCTTC
>-|TRBJ1-6|many|TRBV12-3/TRBV12-4
CASNRGGVESSPLHF
TGTGCCAGCAATCGAGGGGGTGTGGAAAGTTCACCCCTCCACTTT
>TRBD2|TRBJ2-3|once|TRBV12-3/TRBV12-4
CASSLWREPPNEQYF
TGTGCCAGCAGTTTATGGCGGGAGCCCCCCAATGAGCAGTATTTT
>-|TRBJ2-3|-|TRBV4-2
CASSPYLSRLGSPDTQYF
TGTGCCAGCAGCCCCTATTTATCCCGACTAGGGAGTCCAGATACGCAGTATTTT
>TRBD1|TRBJ1-1|many|TRBV20-1
CSAGQGGTEAFF
TGCAGTGCGGGTCAGGGGGGGACTGAAGCTTTCTTT
>-|TRBJ2-1|-|TRBV2
CASSEQFF
TGTGCCAGCAGTGAGCAGTTCTTC
>-|TRBJ1-3|-|TRBV7-9
CASSLEGPGYTIYF
TGTGCCAGCAGCTTAGAGGGACCTGGCTACACCATATATTTT
>TRBD1|TRBJ2-2|-|TRBV6-1
CASRITGELFF
TGTGCCAGCAGAATAACAGGGGAGCTGTTCTTT
>TRBD2|TRBJ2-7|-|TRBV7-2
CASSQGAGGGRYEQYF
TGTGCCAGCAGCCAAGGAGCGGGGGGCGGACGCTACGAGCAGTACTTC
>-|TRBJ2-7|-|TRBV19
CASSMGDHGQYF
TGTGCCAGTAGTATGGGGGATCACGGGCAGTACTTC
>-|TRBJ1-6|few|TRBV4-2
CASSPGGGSPLHF
TGTGCCAGCAGCCCCGGGGGCGGGTCACCCCTCCACTTT
>-|TRBJ1-1|many|TRBV30
CAWSIRANTEAFF
TGTGCCTGGAGTATAAGGGCGAACACTGAAGCTTTCTTT
>-|TRBJ1-5|many|TRBV5-5
CASSLLYGGSNQPQHF
TGTGCCAGCAGCTTACTCTACGGGGGTAGCAATCAGCCCCAGCATTTT
>-|TRBJ2-7|-|TRBV2
CASKALIGGVEQYF
TGTGCCAGCAAGGCCCTTATTGGAGGGGTGGAGCAGTACTTC
>-|TRBJ2-2|-|TRBV2
CASSQESWAREAGELFF
TGTGCCAGCAGCCAAGAAAGCTGGGCGAGGGAGGCCGGGGAGCTGTTTTTT
>TRBD2|TRBJ2-3|once|TRBV20-1
CSASWSGRALGTDTQYF
TGCAGTGCTAGTTGGTCCGGGAGGGCCCTCGGGACAGATACGCAGTATTTT
>-|TRBJ1-2|-|TRBV6-5
CASRAAGHYGYTF
TGTGCCAGCAGGGCGGCGGGGCATTATGGCTACACCTTC
>TRBD1|TRBJ1-5|-|TRBV11-3
CASSYLTGGYSNQPQHF
TGTGCCAGCAGCTACCTTACAGGGGGCTATAGCAATCAGCCCCAGCATTTT
>TRBD1|TRBJ2-3|many|TRBV10-3
CAISWTGVRDTQYF
TGTGCCATCAGCTGGACAGGGGTCAGAGATACGCAGTATTTT